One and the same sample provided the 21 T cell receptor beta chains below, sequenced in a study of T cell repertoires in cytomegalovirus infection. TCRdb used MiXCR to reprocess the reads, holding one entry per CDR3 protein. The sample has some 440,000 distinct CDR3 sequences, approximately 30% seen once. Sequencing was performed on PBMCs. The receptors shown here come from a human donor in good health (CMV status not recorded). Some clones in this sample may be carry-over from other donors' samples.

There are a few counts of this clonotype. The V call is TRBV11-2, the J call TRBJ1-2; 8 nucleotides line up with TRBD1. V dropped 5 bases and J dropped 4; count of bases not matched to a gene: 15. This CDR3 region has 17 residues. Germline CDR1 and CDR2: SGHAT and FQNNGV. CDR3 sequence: CASSIDRGPRTSYGYTF. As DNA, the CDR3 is TGTGCCAGCAGCATTGACAGGGGCCCTAGAACCTCCTATGGCTACACCTTC.

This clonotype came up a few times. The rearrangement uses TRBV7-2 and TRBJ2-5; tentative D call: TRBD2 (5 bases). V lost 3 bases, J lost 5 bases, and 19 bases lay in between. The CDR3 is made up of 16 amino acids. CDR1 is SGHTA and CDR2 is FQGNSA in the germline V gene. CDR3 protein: CASSLFAGKLLETQYF. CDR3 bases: TGTGCCAGCAGCTTGTTCGCGGGCAAGCTCTTGGAGACCCAGTACTTC.

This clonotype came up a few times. CDR3 nucleotides: TGCAGTGCTAGAGATTCAGGAAGCAATCAGCCCCAGCATTTT. This encodes CSARDSGSNQPQHF. The J gene is TRBJ1-5, the V gene TRBV20-1, with D uncertain. This CDR3 spans 14 amino acids. V shed 0 bases and J shed 1 base, with 7 bases lying between them. Germline values: CDR1 DFQATT, CDR2 SNEGSKA (reference sequence).

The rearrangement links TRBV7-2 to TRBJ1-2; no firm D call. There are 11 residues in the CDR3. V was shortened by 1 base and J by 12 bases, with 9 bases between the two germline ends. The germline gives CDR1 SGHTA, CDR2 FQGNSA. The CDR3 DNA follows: TGTGCCAGCAGCTTAGGGTCAGATGACACCTTC. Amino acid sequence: CASSLGSDDTF.

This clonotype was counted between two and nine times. This CDR3 is CASSPAGTAVYEQYF. The CDR3 bases are TGTGCCAGCAGCCCGGCCGGGACAGCCGTCTACGAGCAGTACTTC. This rearrangement joins TRBV11-2 to TRBJ2-7, with TRBD1 matching 7 bases. CDR3 length: 15 amino acids. Germline CDR1 reads SGHAT; CDR2 reads FQNNGV. Trimming removed 5 bases from V and 3 bases from J; junction bases left unmatched: 10. The entire variable domain, with the rest obtained from reference TRBV11-2 and TRBJ2-7, is as follows: EAGVAQSPRYKIIEKRQSVAFWCNPISGHATLYWYQQILGQGPKLLIQFQNNGVVDDSQLPKDRFSAERLKGVDSTLKIQPAKLEDSAVYLCASSPAGTAVYEQYFGPGTRLTVT.

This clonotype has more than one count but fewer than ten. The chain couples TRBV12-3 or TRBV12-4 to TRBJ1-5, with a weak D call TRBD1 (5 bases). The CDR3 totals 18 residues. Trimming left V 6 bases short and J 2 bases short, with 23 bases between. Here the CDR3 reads CASSIGSGTGGGNQPQHF. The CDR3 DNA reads TGTGCCAGCAGCATTGGTTCCGGGACTGGTGGGGGCAATCAGCCCCAGCATTTT.

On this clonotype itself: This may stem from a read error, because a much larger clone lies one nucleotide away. As DNA, the CDR3 is TGTGCCAGCAGCGTAGGACAGGGGGTGGCTGAATCTTTCTTT. Translation gives CASSVGQGVAESFF. This chain connects TRBV7-6 to TRBJ1-1, with 10 bases matching TRBD1. Per the germline V gene, CDR1 is SGHVS and CDR2 is FNYEAQ. The CDR3 runs 14 residues.

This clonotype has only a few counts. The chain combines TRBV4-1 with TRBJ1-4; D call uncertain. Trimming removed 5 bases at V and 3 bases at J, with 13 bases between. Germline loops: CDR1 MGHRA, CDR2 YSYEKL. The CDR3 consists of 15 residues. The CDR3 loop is CASSASGVANEKLFF. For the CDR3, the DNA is TGCGCCAGCAGCGCAAGCGGGGTGGCTAATGAAAAACTGTTTTTT.

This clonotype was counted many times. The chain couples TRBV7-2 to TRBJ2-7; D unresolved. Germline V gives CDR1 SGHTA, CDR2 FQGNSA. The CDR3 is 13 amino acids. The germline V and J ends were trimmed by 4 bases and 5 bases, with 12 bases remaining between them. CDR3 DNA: TGTGCCAGCAGCTCAGGCCCTGCCGACGAGCAGTACTTC. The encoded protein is CASSSGPADEQYF.

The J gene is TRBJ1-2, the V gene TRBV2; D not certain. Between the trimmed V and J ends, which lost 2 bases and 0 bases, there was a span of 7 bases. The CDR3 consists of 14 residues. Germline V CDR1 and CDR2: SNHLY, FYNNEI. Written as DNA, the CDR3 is TGTGCCAGCAGTGAATTTCCTACTAACTATGGCTACACCTTC. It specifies CASSEFPTNYGYTF.

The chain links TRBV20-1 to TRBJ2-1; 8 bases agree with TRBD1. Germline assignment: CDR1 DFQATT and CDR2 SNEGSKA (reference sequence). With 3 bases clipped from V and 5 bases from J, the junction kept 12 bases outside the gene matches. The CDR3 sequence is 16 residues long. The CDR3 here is CSASSLRQGKNNEQFF. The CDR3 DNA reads TGCAGTGCTAGTAGCCTCAGACAGGGGAAAAACAATGAGCAGTTCTTC.

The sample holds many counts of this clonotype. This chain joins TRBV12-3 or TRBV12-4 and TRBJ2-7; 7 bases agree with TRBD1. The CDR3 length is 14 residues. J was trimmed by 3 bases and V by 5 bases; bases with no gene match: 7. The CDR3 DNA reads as TGTGCCAGCAGTCGAGACAGGGCTATCTACGAGCAGTACTTC. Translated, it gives CASSRDRAIYEQYF.

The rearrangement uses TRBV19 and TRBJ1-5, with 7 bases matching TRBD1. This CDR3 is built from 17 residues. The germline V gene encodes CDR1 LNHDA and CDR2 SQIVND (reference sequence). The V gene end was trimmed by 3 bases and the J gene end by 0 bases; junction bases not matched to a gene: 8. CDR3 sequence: CASSILGGPGSNQPQHF. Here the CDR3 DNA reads TGTGCCAGTAGTATTCTAGGGGGCCCTGGTAGCAATCAGCCCCAGCATTTT.

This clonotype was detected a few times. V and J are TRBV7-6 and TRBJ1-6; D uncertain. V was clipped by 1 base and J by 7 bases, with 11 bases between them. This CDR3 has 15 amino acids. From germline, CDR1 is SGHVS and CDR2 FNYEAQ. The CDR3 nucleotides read TGTGCCAGCAGCTTAGGTGCCAGCCAAAATTCACCCCTCCACTTT. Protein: CASSLGASQNSPLHF.

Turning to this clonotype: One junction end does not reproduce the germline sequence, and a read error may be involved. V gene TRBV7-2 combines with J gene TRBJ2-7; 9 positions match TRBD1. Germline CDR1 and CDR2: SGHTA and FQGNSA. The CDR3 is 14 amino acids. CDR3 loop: CAGSLGTGRDEQYF. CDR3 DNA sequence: TGTGCCGGCAGCTTAGGGACAGGGCGCGACGAGCAGTACTTC.

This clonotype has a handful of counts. The CDR3 DNA is TGTGCCAGCAGTTATAAACTCTTCACAGATACGCAGTATTTT. Protein: CASSYKLFTDTQYF. The chain couples TRBV6-5 to TRBJ2-3; no clear D. Germline V gene data show CDR1 as MNHEY and CDR2 as SVGAGI. Trimming removed 3 bases from V and 2 bases from J, with 9 bases in between. This CDR3 contains 14 residues.

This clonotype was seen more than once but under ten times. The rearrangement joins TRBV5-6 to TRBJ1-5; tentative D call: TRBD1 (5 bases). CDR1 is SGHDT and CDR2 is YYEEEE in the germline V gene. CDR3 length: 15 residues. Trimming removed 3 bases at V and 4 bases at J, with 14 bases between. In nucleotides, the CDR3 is TGTGCCAGCAGCTGGGCCCGGGACGGAAATCAGCCCCAGCATTTT. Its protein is CASSWARDGNQPQHF.

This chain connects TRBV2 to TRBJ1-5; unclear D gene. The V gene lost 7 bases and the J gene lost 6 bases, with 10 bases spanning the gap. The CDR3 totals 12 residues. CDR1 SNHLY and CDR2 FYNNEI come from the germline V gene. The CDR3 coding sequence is TGTGCCAGCACCGCCGTGGGTCAGCCCCAGCATTTT. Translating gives CASTAVGQPQHF.

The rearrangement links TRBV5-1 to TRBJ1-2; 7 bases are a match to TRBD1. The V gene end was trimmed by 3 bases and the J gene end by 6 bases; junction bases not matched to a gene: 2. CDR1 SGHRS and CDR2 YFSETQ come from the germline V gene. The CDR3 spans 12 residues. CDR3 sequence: CASSSGGHGYTF. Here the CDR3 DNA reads TGCGCCAGCAGCTCAGGGGGACATGGCTACACCTTC. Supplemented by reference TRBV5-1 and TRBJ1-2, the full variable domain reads KAGVTQTPRYLIKTRGQQVTLSCSPISGHRSVSWYQQTPGQGLQFLFEYFSETQRNKGNFPGRFSGRQFSNSRSEMNVSTLELGDSALYLCASSSGGHGYTFGSGTRLTVV.

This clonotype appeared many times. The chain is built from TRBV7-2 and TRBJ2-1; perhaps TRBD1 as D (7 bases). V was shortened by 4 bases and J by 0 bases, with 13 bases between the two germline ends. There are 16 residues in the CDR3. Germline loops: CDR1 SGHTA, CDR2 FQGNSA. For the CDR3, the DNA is TGTGCCAGCAGCTCAGGGGGGTCGCCCTCCTACAATGAGCAGTTCTTC. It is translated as CASSSGGSPSYNEQFF.

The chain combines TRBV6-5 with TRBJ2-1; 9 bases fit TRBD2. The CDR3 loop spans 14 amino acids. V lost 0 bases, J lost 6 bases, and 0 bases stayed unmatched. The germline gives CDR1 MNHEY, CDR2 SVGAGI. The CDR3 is CASSYSTSGNEQFF. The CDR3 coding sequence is TGTGCCAGCAGTTACTCGACTAGCGGCAATGAGCAGTTCTTC.